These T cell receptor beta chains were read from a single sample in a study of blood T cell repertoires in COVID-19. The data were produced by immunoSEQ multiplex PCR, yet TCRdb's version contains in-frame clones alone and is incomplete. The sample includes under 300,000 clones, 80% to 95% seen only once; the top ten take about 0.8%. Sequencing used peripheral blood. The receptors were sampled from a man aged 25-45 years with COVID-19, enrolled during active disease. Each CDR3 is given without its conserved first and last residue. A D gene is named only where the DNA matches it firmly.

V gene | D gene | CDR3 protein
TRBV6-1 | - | ASREMTTDNTGELF
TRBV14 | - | ASSQAQGHSSYNEQF
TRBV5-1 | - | ASSHGTRAYQETQY
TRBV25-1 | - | ASSEFTEGDQPQH
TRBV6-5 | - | ASSPGTVDEKLF
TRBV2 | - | ASSPSGGYT
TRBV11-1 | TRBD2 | ASSSLLAGGYNEQF
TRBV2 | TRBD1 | ASSPTGTGTYGYT
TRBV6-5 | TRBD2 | ASIGTRGNTGELF
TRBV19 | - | ASVPEGGYGYT
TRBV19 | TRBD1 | ASLRGRTGARTNYGYT
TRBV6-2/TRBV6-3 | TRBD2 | ASSPPTSGVHFVTQY
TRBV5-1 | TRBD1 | ASSRTGSTEAF
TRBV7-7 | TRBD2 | ASSLGLAGGPDTQY
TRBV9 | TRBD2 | ASSERGEQLGELF
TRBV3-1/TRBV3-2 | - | ASSPVGQSTDTQY
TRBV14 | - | ASSQRPSLGFDEQY
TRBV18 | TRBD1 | ASSPGTGPGNTIY
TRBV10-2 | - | ASSEGGTYPSYEQY
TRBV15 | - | ATKGLSGAADTQY
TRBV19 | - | ASRGATYQETQY
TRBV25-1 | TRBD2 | ASSSPGRAETQY
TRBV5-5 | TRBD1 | ASSSTGSTYEQY
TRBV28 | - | ASIQQGYGYT
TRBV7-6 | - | ASSPRGREKLF
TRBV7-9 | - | ASSVSTQGYGYT
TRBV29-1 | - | SVEGYFNTEAF
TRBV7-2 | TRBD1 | ASSLVGTGGRQPQH
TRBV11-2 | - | ASILGGGPRNQPQH
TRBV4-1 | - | ASSQEGGARYNEQF
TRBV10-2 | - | ASNGGADTQY
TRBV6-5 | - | ASSYSKLTAYNEQF
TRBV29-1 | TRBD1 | SVDAGGGLATNEKLF
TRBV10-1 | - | ASSSLGGWSWNTEAF
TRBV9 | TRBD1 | ASSDYSDRGSGNTIY
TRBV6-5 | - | ASSYPQGINNEQF
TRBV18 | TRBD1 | ASSPDRGNTEAF
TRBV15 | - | ATSRGGGGSPLH